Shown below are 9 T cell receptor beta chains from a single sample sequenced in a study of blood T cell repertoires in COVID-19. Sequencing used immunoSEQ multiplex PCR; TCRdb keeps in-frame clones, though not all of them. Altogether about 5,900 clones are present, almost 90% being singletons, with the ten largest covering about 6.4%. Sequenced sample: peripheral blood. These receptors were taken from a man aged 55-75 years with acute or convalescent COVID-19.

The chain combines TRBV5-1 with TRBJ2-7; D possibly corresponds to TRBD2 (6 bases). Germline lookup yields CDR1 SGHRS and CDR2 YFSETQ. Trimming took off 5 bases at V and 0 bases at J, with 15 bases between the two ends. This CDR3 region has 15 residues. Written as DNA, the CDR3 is TGCGCCAGCAGGCGAAGGGACTCTAGCTCCTACGAGCAGTACGTC. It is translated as CASRRRDSSSYEQYV.

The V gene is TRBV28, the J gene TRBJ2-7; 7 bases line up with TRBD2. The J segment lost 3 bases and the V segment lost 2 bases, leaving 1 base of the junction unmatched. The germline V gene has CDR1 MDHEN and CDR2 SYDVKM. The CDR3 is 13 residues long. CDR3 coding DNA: TGTGCCAGCAGTTTAGGGGGGGGCTACGAGCAGTACGTC. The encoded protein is CASSLGGGYEQYV.

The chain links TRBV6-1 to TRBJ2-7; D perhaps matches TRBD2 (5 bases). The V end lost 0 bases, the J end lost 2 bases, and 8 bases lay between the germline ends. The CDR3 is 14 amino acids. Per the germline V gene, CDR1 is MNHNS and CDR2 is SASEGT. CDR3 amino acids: CASSEARAAYEQYF. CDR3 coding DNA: TGTGCCAGCAGTGAAGCGCGGGCAGCCTACGAGCAGTACTTC.

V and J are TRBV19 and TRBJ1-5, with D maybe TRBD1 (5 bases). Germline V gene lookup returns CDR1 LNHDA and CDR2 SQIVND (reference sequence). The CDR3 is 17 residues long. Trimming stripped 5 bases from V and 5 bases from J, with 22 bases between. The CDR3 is CASSSRIFPGGHQPQHF. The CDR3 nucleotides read TGTGCCAGTAGTTCTCGTATATTCCCCGGGGGTCATCAGCCCCAGCATTTT.

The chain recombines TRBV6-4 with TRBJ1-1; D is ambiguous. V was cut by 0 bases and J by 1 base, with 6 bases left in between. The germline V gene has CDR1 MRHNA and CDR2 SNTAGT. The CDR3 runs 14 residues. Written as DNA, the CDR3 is TGTGCCAGCAGTGACTCCGACAAGAACACTGAAGCTTTCTTT. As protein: CASSDSDKNTEAFF.

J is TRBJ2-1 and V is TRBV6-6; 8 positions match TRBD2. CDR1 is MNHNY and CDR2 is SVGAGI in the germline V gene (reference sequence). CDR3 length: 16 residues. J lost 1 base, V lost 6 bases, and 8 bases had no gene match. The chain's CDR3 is CASSRLAKKSYNEQFF. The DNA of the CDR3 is TGTGCCAGCAGCCGACTAGCGAAGAAATCCTACAATGAGCAGTTCTTC.

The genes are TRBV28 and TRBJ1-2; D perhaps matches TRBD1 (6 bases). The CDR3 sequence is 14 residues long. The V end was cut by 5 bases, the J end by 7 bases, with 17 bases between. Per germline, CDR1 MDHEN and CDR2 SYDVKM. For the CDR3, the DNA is TGTGCCAGCAGTGAACCACAGGGAATTCGTGGCTACACCTTC. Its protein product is CASSEPQGIRGYTF.

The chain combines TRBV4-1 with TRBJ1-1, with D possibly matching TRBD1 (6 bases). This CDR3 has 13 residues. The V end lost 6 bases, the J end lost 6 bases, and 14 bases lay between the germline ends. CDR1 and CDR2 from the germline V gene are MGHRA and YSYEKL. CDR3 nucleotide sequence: TGCGCCAGCAGACCCACAGGGTGGGCTGAAGCTTTCTTT. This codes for CASRPTGWAEAFF.

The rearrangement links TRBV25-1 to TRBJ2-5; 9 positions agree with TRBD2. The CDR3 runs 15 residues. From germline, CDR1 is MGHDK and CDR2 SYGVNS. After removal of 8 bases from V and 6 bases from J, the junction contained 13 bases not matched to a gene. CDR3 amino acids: CASGAAGGPVKTQYF. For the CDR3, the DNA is TGTGCCAGCGGCGCGGCGGGAGGGCCGGTGAAGACCCAGTACTTC.